The TCR beta chain under discussion was sequenced for a study of blood T cells in healthy people across ages. The authors ran a second PCR of roughly 6 to 12 cycles using a sample-barcoded 5' primer and a J-beta primer mix. One entry per CDR3 protein results from TCRdb running MiXCR on the 5' RACE reads. The sample lists about 900,000 distinct CDR3 sequences, around 62% seen once, with roughly 25% in the top ten. Trimming at V came to 2 bases and at J to 4 bases, leaving 5 bases not matched to a gene. Germline CDR1 and CDR2: SGDLS and YYNGEE. The CDR3 spans 15 residues. Isolated per sample were at least 7 million PBMCs.

The sequenced sample was blood. The V call is TRBV9, the J call TRBJ2-3, with TRBD2 matching 9 bases. The TCR sequence derives from a man aged 25 to 40 in good health. The CDR3 here is CASSVGGGAADTQYF. DNA of the CDR3: TGTGCCAGCAGCGTCGGCGGGGGGGCGGCAGATACGCAGTATTTT.